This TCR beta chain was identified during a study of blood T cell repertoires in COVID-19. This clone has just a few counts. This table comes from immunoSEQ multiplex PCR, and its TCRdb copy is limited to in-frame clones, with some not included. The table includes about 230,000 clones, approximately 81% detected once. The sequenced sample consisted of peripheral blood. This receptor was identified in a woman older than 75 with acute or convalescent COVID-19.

The CDR3 is CASTWGGASSGANVLTF. The CDR3 region has the DNA TGTGCCAGTACGTGGGGGGGCGCCAGCTCTGGGGCCAACGTCCTGACTTTC. The rearrangement uses TRBV19 and TRBJ2-6; D might be TRBD2 (7 bases). This CDR3 is 17 amino acids long. V was clipped by 7 bases and J by 0 bases, with 16 bases between them. The germline CDR1 and CDR2 sequences are LNHDA and SQIVND (reference sequence).